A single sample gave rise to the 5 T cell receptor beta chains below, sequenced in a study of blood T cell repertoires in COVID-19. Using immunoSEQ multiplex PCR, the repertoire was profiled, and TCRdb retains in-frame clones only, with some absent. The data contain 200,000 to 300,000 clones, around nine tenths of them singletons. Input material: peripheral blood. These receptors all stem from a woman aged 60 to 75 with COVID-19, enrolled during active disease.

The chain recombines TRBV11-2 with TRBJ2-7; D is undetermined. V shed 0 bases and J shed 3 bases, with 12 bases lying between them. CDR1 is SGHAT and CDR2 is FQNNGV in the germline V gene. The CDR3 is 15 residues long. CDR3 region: CASSLDYARSYEQYF. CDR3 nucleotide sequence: TGTGCCAGCAGCTTAGATTATGCCAGAAGCTACGAGCAGTACTTC.

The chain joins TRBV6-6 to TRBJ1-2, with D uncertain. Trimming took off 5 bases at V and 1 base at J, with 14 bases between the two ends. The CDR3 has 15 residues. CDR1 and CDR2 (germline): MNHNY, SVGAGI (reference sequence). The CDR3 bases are TGTGCCAGCAGTACTTCAGGTACCCTTAACTATGGCTACACCTTC. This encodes CASSTSGTLNYGYTF.

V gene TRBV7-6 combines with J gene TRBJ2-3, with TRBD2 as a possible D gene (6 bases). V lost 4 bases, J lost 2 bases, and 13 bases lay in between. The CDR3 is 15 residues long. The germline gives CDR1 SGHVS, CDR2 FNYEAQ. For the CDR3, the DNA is TGTGCCAGCAGCTCCCTGGCGGGGAACACAGATACGCAGTATTTT. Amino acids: CASSSLAGNTDTQYF.

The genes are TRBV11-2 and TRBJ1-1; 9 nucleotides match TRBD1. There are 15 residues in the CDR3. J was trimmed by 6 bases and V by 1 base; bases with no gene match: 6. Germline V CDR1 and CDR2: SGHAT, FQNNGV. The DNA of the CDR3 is TGTGCCAGCAGCTTAGGTGGGACAGGGTACGCTGAAGCTTTCTTT. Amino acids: CASSLGGTGYAEAFF.

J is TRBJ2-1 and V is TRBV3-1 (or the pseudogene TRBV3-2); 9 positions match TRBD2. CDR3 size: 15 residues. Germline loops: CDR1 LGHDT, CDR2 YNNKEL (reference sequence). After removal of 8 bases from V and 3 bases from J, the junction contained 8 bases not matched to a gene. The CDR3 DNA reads TGTGCCAGCCGGCCAGCGGGAGGCGTCTACAATGAGCAGTTCTTC. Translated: CASRPAGGVYNEQFF.